These T cell receptor beta chains were read from a single sample in a study of PD-1 blockade in classical Hodgkin lymphoma. Method: immunoSEQ multiplex PCR; TCRdb's copy keeps in-frame clones and lacks some. Among roughly 41,000 clones listed, just over 85% were seen once. Sequences were derived from peripheral blood mononuclear cells (PBMCs), sampled before the second cycle of nivolumab. All receptors derive from a human donor with classical Hodgkin lymphoma. Both conserved end residues are part of each CDR3. D genes are given only for firm matches. Clone size is given for some rows only: seen once, a few or many times, or a class if the clone is expanded.

TRBJ2-1	.	.	TRBV10-2	TGCGCCAGCACTCAAAACAATGAGCAGTTCTTC	CASTQNNEQFF
TRBJ2-7	few	TRBD2	TRBV5-4	TGTGCCAGCAGCCGTGGACTAGCGGGAGTAACTACAAACTACGAGCAGTACTTC	CASSRGLAGVTTNYEQYF
TRBJ1-1	few	TRBD1	TRBV10-3	TGTGCCATCAGCTACAGGGGGCAGTTCACTGAAGCTTTCTTT	CAISYRGQFTEAFF
TRBJ2-4	.	.	TRBV27	TGTGCCAGCAGTTCCCTAGATGGACTTAGCAAAAACATTCAGTACTTC	CASSSLDGLSKNIQYF
TRBJ1-6	.	.	TRBV18	TGTGCCAGCCGAGACGACAGCCGAACACCCCTCCACTTT	CASRDDSRTPLHF
TRBJ1-2	.	.	TRBV6-5	TGTGCCAGCAGCACCAGGACCCGACCTGCTATGGGCTACACCTTC	CASSTRTRPAMGYTF
TRBJ2-5	.	.	TRBV5-1	TGCGCCAGCAGCTTCAGCCAAGAGACCCAGTACTTC	CASSFSQETQYF
TRBJ2-7	.	TRBD2	TRBV27	TGTGCCAGCAGTTTACTTCGGGCGGGAGGGTTCAACGAGCAGTACTTC	CASSLLRAGGFNEQYF
TRBJ1-2	.	.	TRBV25-1	TGTGCCAGCAGTGATCAGTCCCGCTATGGCTACACCTTC	CASSDQSRYGYTF
TRBJ2-3	.	.	TRBV6-1	TGTGCCAGCAGTGACAGGACCGACGGCACAGATACGCAGTATTTT	CASSDRTDGTDTQYF
TRBJ2-6	.	.	TRBV7-9	TGTGCCAGCAGCTTACGGGTTTCTGGGGCCAACGTCCTGACTTTC	CASSLRVSGANVLTF
TRBJ2-7	.	TRBD2	TRBV5-1	TGCGCCAGCAGCACCTCTAGCGGGAGGGGGTACGAGCAGTACTTC	CASSTSSGRGYEQYF
TRBJ1-5	.	.	TRBV10-3	TGTGCCACCTCAAATAGCAATCAGCCCCAGCATTTT	CATSNSNQPQHF
TRBJ1-2	once	.	TRBV12-5	TGTGCTAGTGGTTTGGGGGTAAAGAGCGGCTACACCTTC	CASGLGVKSGYTF
TRBJ2-7	.	.	TRBV25-1	TGTGCCAGCAGTAGGCAGGAGAGCTCCTACGAGCAGTACTTC	CASSRQESSYEQYF
TRBJ1-5	.	.	TRBV23-1	TGCGCCAGCAGTCAATCGAGAGGGGACAATCAGCCCCAGCATTTT	CASSQSRGDNQPQHF
TRBJ2-2	.	TRBD1	TRBV9	TGTGCCAGCAGGGCGACAGGGGGGTTCACCGGGGAGCTGTTTTTT	CASRATGGFTGELFF
TRBJ2-5	.	.	TRBV9	TGTGCCAGCAGCGTAGTTGCGGGGAGGGAGACCCAGTACTTC	CASSVVAGRETQYF
TRBJ1-1	.	.	TRBV5-1	TGCGCCAGCAGCTTGGGGAAAGGGGGAGGGAACACTGAAGCTTTCTTT	CASSLGKGGGNTEAFF
TRBJ2-3	.	.	TRBV18	TGTGCCAGCTCACCACCTACGAGGCCTAGCACAGATACGCAGTATTTT	CASSPPTRPSTDTQYF
TRBJ2-1	.	.	TRBV14	TGTGCCAGCAGCCCTTTTATGGGGGCCGGCAACAATGAGCAGTTCTTC	CASSPFMGAGNNEQFF
TRBJ1-2	.	TRBD1	TRBV6-5	TGTGCCAGCAGTTACAGGACAGGTTATGGCTACACCTTC	CASSYRTGYGYTF
TRBJ2-7	.	.	TRBV28	TGTGCCAGCACCCAAAGGGGCAGGTCCTCCTACGAGCAGTACTTC	CASTQRGRSSYEQYF
TRBJ2-7	.	TRBD2	TRBV6-6	TGTGCCAGCAGTTCCGGGACTAGCGGGCTCTACGAGCAGTACTTC	CASSSGTSGLYEQYF
TRBJ1-1	.	.	TRBV18	TGTGCCAGCTCACCACCGTGGGGAAAGGAGAACATCGCTGAAGCTTTCTTT	CASSPPWGKENIAEAFF
TRBJ2-7	.	TRBD1	TRBV5-5	TGTGCCAGCAGCCGGATAAACAGGGGCTCCTACGAGCAGTACTTC	CASSRINRGSYEQYF
TRBJ2-5	.	.	TRBV5-1	TGCGCCAGCTGTCCGGGCCCCCAAGAGACCCAGTACTTC	CASCPGPQETQYF
TRBJ2-5	.	TRBD2	TRBV6-5	TGTGCCAGCACCGGAGCGGGAGTGGAGACCCAGTACTTC	CASTGAGVETQYF
TRBJ2-2	.	TRBD1	TRBV9	TGTGCCAGCAGCGCCGACAGGGCCTTTAACACCGGGGAGCTGTTTTTT	CASSADRAFNTGELFF
TRBJ2-2	.	TRBD2	TRBV6-5	TGTGCCAGCAGTTACAGTCTAGCGGGAGCCGGGGAGCTGTTTTTT	CASSYSLAGAGELFF